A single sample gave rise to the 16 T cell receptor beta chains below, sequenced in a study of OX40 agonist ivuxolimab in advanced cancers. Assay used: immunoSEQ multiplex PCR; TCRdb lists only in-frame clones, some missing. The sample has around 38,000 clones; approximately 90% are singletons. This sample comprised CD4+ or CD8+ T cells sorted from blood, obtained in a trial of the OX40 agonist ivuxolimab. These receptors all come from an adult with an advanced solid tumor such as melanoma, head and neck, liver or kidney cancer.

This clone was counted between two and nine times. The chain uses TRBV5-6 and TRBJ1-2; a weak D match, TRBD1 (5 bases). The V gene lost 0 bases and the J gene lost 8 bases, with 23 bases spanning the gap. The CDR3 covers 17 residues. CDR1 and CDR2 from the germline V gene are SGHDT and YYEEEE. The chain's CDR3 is CASSLGAGGPTMRGYTF. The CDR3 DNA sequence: TGTGCCAGCAGCTTGGGAGCGGGGGGACCAACCATGAGGGGCTACACCTTC.

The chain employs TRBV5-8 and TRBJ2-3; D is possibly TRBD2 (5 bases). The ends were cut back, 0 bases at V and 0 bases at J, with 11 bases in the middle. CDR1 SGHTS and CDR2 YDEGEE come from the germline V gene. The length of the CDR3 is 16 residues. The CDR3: CASSLDGRRSTDTQYF. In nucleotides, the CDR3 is TGTGCCAGCAGCTTGGACGGAAGGAGGAGCACAGATACGCAGTATTTT.

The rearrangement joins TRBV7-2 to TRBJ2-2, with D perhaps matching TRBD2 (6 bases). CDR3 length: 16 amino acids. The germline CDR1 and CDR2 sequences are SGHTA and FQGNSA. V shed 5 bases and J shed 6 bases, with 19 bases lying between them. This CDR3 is CASSLRARELAGELFF. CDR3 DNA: TGTGCCAGCAGCCTGAGGGCCCGGGAGTTGGCCGGGGAGCTGTTTTTT. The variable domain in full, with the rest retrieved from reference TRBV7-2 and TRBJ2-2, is GAGVSQSPSNKVTEKGKDVELRCDPISGHTALYWYRQSLGQGLEFLIYFQGNSAPDKSGLPSDRFSAERTGGSVSTLTIQRTQQEDSAVYLCASSLRARELAGELFFGEGSRLTVL.

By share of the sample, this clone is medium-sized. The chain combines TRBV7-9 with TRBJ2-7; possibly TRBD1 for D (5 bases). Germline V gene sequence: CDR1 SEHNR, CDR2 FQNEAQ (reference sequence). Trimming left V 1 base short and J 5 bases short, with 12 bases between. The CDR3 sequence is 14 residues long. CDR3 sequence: CASSLEARANEQYF. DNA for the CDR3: TGTGCCAGCAGCTTAGAGGCCAGGGCCAACGAGCAGTACTTC.

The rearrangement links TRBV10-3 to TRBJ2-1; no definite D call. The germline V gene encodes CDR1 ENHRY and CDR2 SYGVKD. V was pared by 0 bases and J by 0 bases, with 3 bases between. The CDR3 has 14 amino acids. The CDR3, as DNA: TGTGCCATCAGTGAGTCGGACTCCTACAATGAGCAGTTCTTC. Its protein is CAISESDSYNEQFF.

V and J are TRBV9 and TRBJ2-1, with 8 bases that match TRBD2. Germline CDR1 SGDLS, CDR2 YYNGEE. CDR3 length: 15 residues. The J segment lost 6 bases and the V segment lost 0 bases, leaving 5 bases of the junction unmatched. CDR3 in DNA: TGTGCCAGCAGCGTAGATAGCGGGACGTCCAATGAGCAGTTCTTC. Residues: CASSVDSGTSNEQFF.

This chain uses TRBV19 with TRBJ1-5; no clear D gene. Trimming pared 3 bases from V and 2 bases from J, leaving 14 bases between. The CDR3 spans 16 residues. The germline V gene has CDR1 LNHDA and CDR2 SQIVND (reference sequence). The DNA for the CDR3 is TGTGCCAGTAGTATTAGGCCGCTTAACGGCAATCAGCCCCAGCATTTT. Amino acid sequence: CASSIRPLNGNQPQHF.

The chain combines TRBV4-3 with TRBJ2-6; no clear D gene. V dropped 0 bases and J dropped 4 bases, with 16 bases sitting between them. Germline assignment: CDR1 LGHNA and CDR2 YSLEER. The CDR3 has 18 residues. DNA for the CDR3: TGCGCCAGCAGCCAAGATCAGAAACCCTCTGGGGGGGCCAACGTCCTGACTTTC. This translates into CASSQDQKPSGGANVLTF.

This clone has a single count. DNA of the CDR3: TGTGCCAGCAGCTTCCCCGGGAGCGATGAGCAGTTCTTC. This sequence encodes CASSFPGSDEQFF. The chain uses TRBV11-2 and TRBJ2-1; TRBD2 is a possible D gene (6 bases). V dropped 3 bases and J dropped 8 bases, with 11 bases sitting between them. Germline V CDR1 and CDR2: SGHAT, FQNNGV. The CDR3 is 13 residues long.

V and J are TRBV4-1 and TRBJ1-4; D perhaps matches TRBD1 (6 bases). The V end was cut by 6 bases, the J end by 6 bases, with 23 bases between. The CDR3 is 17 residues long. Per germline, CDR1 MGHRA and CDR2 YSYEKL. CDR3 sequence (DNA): TGCGCCAGCAGTCCCGCAGGGGCGGGTCTGGGTTATGAAAAACTGTTTTTT. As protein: CASSPAGAGLGYEKLFF.

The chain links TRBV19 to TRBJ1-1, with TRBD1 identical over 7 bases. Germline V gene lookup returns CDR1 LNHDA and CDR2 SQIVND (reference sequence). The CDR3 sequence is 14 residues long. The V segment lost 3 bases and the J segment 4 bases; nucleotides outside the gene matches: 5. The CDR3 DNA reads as TGTGCCAGTAGTATTCTCAGGGGGGGCACTGAAGCTTTCTTT. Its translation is CASSILRGGTEAFF.

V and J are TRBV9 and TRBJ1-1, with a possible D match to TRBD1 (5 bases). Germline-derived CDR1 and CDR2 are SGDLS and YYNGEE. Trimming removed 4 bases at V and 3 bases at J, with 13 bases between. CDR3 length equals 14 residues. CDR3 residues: CASSQNWGDTEAFF. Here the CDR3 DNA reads TGTGCCAGCAGCCAAAACTGGGGCGACACTGAAGCTTTCTTT.

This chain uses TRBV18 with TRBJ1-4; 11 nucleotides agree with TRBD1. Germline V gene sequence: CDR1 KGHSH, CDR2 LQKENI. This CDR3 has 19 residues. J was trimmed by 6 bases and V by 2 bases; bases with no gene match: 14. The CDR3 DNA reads TGTGCCAGCTCACCAGGTTACCCCGGGACAGGGGGAATTGATGAAAAACTGTTTTTT. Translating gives CASSPGYPGTGGIDEKLFF.

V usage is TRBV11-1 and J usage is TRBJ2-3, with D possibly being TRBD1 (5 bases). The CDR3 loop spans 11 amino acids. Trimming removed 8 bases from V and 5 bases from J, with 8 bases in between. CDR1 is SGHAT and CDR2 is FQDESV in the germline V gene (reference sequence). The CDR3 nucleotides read TGTGCCAGCTATCAGGGAGATACGCAGTATTTT. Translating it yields CASYQGDTQYF.

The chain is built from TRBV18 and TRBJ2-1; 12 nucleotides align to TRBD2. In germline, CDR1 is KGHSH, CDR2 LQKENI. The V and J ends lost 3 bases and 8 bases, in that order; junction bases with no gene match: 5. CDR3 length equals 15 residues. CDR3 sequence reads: CASSPSSGRGDEQFF. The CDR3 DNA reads TGTGCCAGCTCACCTTCTAGCGGGAGGGGAGATGAGCAGTTCTTC. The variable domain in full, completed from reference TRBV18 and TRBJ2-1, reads NAGVMQNPRHLVRRRGQEARLRCSPMKGHSHVYWYRQLPEEGLKFMVYLQKENIIDESGMPKERFSAEFPKEGPSILRIQQVVRGDSAAYFCASSPSSGRGDEQFFGPGTRLTVL.

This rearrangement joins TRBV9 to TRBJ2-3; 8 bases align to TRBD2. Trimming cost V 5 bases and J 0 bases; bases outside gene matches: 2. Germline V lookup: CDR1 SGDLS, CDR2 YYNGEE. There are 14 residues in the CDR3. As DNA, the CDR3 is TGTGCCAGCAGGGGCGGGGGGAGCACAGATACGCAGTATTTT. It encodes CASRGGGSTDTQYF. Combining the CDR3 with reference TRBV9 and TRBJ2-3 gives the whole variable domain DSGVTQTPKHLITATGQRVTLRCSPRSGDLSVYWYQQSLDQGLQFLIQYYNGEERAKGNILERFSAQQFPDLHSELNLSSLELGDSALYFCASRGGGSTDTQYFGPGTRLTVL.